This T cell receptor (beta chain) stems from a study of blood T cell repertoires in COVID-19 (dated by TCRdb to the early 2020s). Turning to the overall study: Samples from collaborators originated in the United States, Italy and Spain and spanned both the acute and convalescent phases of COVID-19. The prospective study material was composed of cDNA or gDNA derived from T cells, B-cell-depleted T cells, or PBMCs. The samples were drawn from the first 160 participants of the ongoing ImmuneRACE study and from 950 to 1,500 subjects provided by 6 global collaborators. Sample metadata almost always included a de-identified subject ID, COVID-19 status, age in years and sex. The repertoires were released in a freely available public database meant as a resource for research on the immune response to SARS-CoV-2. Deeply sampled blood TCRbeta repertoires from subjects exposed to, actively infected with, or recovered from COVID-19 were included in the dataset. Where available, HLA class I and class II types were obtained from metadata supplied by the sample provider rather than from assay-based typing.

Notes on this clone: Its antigen is currently not known. Base qualities are not at hand, and no much larger clone is one base apart.

The study at large found these results: The amount of clinical and demographic metadata varied by source and participant and was provided uncurated.

In Seattle, one collaborating source enrolled patients while the infection was active and tracked those patients longitudinally over the course of disease. Each collaborating institution followed its own protocols to collect whole blood in K2EDTA tubes. Collaborator samples were shipped for TCRbeta analysis as frozen whole blood, isolated PBMCs, or DNA extracted from either sample type. From a lookup of the germline V gene (reference sequence), CDR1 and CDR2 are SEHNR and FQNEAQ. V and J are trimmed by 4 bases and 5 bases, and the gene matches miss 10 bases of the junction. The CDR3 runs 15 amino acids, cysteine and phenylalanine included. Only the CDR3 portion is preserved as DNA: 45 bases, with reading frame beginning at the first base. TCRbeta CDR3 regions were amplified from genomic DNA by means of the immunoSEQ Assay, a bias-controlled multiplex PCR. In the original analysis: The number of nucleated cells in each sample was estimated from the amplification of reference gene primers within the assay. Sequence reads were collapsed and filtered to measure the absolute abundance of every unique TCRbeta CDR3 rearrangement. For each sample, productive Simpson clonality was calculated by taking the square root of Simpson's diversity index across productive rearrangements. TCRdb's version of the immuneACCESS table is confined to in-frame rearrangements and falls short of the full clone set. An unresolved V gene accounts for under half of the shortfall where checked; the remainder is of unknown origin. The V and J calls and clone size are taken from that table; D and trimming were inferred from the DNA. This sample lists approximately 300,000 clones; nearly 90% were detected once. Of the sample, around 0.96% is held by the ten largest clones.

The sample was peripheral blood. This sequence uses TRBV7-9 and TRBJ2-5, with TRBD1 identical over 7 junction bases. The TCR comes from a woman in her 40s with COVID-19, enrolled during active disease. In nucleotide form, the sequence is TGTGCCAGCAGCTCAAGACAGGGCCAGTACGAGACCCAGTACTTC. The translation is CASSSRQGQYETQYF.